One and the same sample provided the 18 T cell receptor beta chains below, sequenced in a study of blood T cell repertoires in COVID-19. Measured with immunoSEQ multiplex PCR; TCRdb has only the in-frame clones, and not every one. The profile shows tens of thousands of clones, about 76% of them singletons. The sequencing sample was made of peripheral blood. The receptors were sampled from a human donor in a cohort sampled during active COVID-19.

The rearrangement uses TRBV24-1 and TRBJ2-7; TRBD2 matches at 8 bases. Germline CDR1 reads KGHDR; CDR2 reads SFDVKD. The trim removed 3 bases at V and 1 base at J, leaving 13 bases unmatched. This CDR3 is built from 18 residues. The CDR3 nucleotides read TGTGCCACCAGTGATCCCTCCCTAAGACTAGCGCTTTCCTACGAGCAGTACTTC. It specifies CATSDPSLRLALSYEQYF.

This chain connects TRBV5-4 to TRBJ2-5; D may be TRBD2 (6 bases). The CDR3 covers 17 residues. Trimming shortened V by 1 base and J by 4 bases, and 20 bases separated the two germline ends. Per the germline V gene, CDR1 is SGHNT and CDR2 is YYREEE (reference sequence). CDR3 sequence (DNA): TGTGCCAGCAGCTTGACCTCTAGCGCCCTGGGGGGAGAGACCCAGTACTTC. This sequence encodes CASSLTSSALGGETQYF.

This clone has a count of ten or more. The rearrangement uses TRBV7-2 and TRBJ1-6, with TRBD1 matching 9 bases. This CDR3 is built from 15 residues. CDR1 is SGHTA, CDR2 FQGNSA, per germline. The ends lost 5 bases at V and 10 bases at J; junction bases unmatched: 9. CDR3 nucleotide sequence: TGTGCCAGCAGCCCGACTCGGACAGGGGACTCACCCCTCCACTTT. Translating it yields CASSPTRTGDSPLHF.

The chain is built from TRBV9 and TRBJ1-3, with D possibly matching TRBD1 (6 bases). CDR3 length equals 13 residues. Trimming stripped 2 bases from V and 5 bases from J, with 8 bases between. The germline V gene encodes CDR1 SGDLS and CDR2 YYNGEE. The CDR3 DNA follows: TGTGCCAGCAGCGTGGACAGTCGAAACACCATATATTTT. This translates into CASSVDSRNTIYF.

The chain is built from TRBV14 and TRBJ2-3, with a tentative D call TRBD2 (5 bases). Germline V CDR1 and CDR2: SGHDN, FVKESK. CDR3 size: 15 residues. V was clipped by 4 bases and J by 11 bases, with 22 bases between them. CDR3 residues: CASSLPKIGVWGQYF. The CDR3, as DNA: TGTGCCAGCAGCCTCCCAAAAATCGGGGTTTGGGGGCAGTATTTT.

This clone came up once. The J gene is TRBJ2-1, the V gene TRBV5-5, with TRBD1 matching over 9 bases. From germline, CDR1 is SGHKS and CDR2 YYEKEE (reference sequence). Germline trimming cut 5 bases from V and 2 bases from J; bases unmatched to any gene: 5. The CDR3 sequence is 15 residues long. CDR3 bases: TGTGCCAGCAGAACGGGACAGGGAGCCTACAATGAGCAGTTCTTC. Its translation: CASRTGQGAYNEQFF.

The V call is TRBV7-9, the J call TRBJ1-5; TRBD1 agrees at 9 bases. The CDR3 covers 17 residues. Trimming took 0 bases from V and 4 from J; bases not matched to a gene: 7. Germline CDR1 reads SEHNR; CDR2 reads FQNEAQ (reference sequence). The CDR3 region has the DNA TGTGCCAGCAGCTTAGCGGTGGGACAGGGACATAATCAGCCCCAGCATTTT. Amino acids: CASSLAVGQGHNQPQHF. The complete variable domain, with remaining parts taken from reference TRBV7-9 and TRBJ1-5, reads DTGVSQNPRHKITKRGQNVTFRCDPISEHNRLYWYRQTLGQGPEFLTYFQNEAQLEKSRLLSDRFSAERPKGSFSTLEIQRTEQGDSAMYLCASSLAVGQGHNQPQHFGDGTRLSIL.

The chain has TRBV28 and TRBJ1-5; 8 bases align to TRBD1. Germline-derived CDR1 and CDR2 are MDHEN and SYDVKM. This CDR3 spans 15 amino acids. J lost 8 bases, V lost 0 bases, and 6 bases had no gene match. CDR3 in DNA: TGTGCCAGCAGTTTATGGGCAGGGGGCGTAAAGCCCCAGCATTTT. Translation: CASSLWAGGVKPQHF.

The chain carries TRBV2 and TRBJ2-1; 8 bases map to TRBD1. Trimming cost V 6 bases and J 6 bases; bases outside gene matches: 7. Germline lookup yields CDR1 SNHLY and CDR2 FYNNEI. This CDR3 contains 14 residues. The CDR3 protein is CASSAEQGVNEQFF. The CDR3 DNA reads as TGTGCCAGCAGCGCCGAACAGGGGGTCAATGAGCAGTTCTTC. The complete variable domain, with remaining parts taken from reference TRBV2 and TRBJ2-1, reads EPEVTQTPSHQVTQMGQEVILRCVPISNHLYFYWYRQILGQKVEFLVSFYNNEISEKSEIFDDQFSVERPDGSNFTLKIRSTKLEDSAMYFCASSAEQGVNEQFFGPGTRLTVL.

The chain links TRBV3-1 (or the pseudogene TRBV3-2) to TRBJ2-3; 9 bases line up with TRBD2. The CDR3 extends over 16 amino acids. The V gene's germline CDR1 is LGHDT and CDR2 YNNKEL (reference sequence). The V gene end was trimmed by 0 bases and the J gene end by 5 bases; junction bases not matched to a gene: 6. This CDR3 is CASSQDSLAGRDTQYF. CDR3 in DNA: TGTGCCAGCAGCCAAGATTCTCTAGCGGGACGAGATACGCAGTATTTT.

The V and J genes are TRBV2 and TRBJ2-3, with 7 bases aligning to TRBD2. The CDR3 is 15 residues long. The trim removed 7 bases at V and 2 bases at J, leaving 9 bases unmatched. Germline CDR1 is SNHLY and CDR2 is FYNNEI. DNA of the CDR3: TGTGCCAGCAAACGACTAGCTCGGGACACAGATACGCAGTATTTT. This gives the protein CASKRLARDTDTQYF.

This clone was observed a few times. J is TRBJ1-2 and V is TRBV7-9; D ambiguous. The CDR3 sequence is 14 residues long. Germline V gene lookup returns CDR1 SEHNR and CDR2 FQNEAQ (reference sequence). The V end lost 3 bases, the J end lost 7 bases, and 15 bases lay between the germline ends. The CDR3 DNA follows: TGTGCCAGCAGCTTGGTTTCGGGTGGAGGTGGCTACACCTTC. This encodes CASSLVSGGGGYTF. Full variable domain (missing parts from reference TRBV7-9 and TRBJ1-2): DTGVSQNPRHKITKRGQNVTFRCDPISEHNRLYWYRQTLGQGPEFLTYFQNEAQLEKSRLLSDRFSAERPKGSFSTLEIQRTEQGDSAMYLCASSLVSGGGGYTFGSGTRLTVV.

The chain has TRBV28 and TRBJ1-6, with no clear D. Germline values: CDR1 MDHEN, CDR2 SYDVKM. Trimming left V 5 bases short and J 8 bases short, with 16 bases between. CDR3 size: 15 residues. This chain's CDR3 is CASSPPDFRYSPLHF. Here the CDR3 DNA reads TGTGCCAGCAGTCCCCCGGACTTTCGCTATTCACCCCTCCACTTT.

The rearrangement joins TRBV30 to TRBJ2-5, with unresolved D. Germline assignment: CDR1 GTSNPN and CDR2 SVGIG (reference sequence). Trimming took off 0 bases at V and 5 bases at J, with 4 bases between the two ends. This CDR3 comprises 11 residues. This CDR3 reads CAWSVQETQYF. The CDR3 DNA follows: TGTGCCTGGAGTGTACAGGAGACCCAGTACTTC.

The table lists this clone with a count of one. The chain carries TRBV5-1 and TRBJ2-1; TRBD2 matches at 14 bases. The J segment lost 9 bases and the V segment lost 4 bases, leaving 6 bases of the junction unmatched. Germline-derived CDR1 and CDR2 are SGHRS and YFSETQ. This CDR3 has 15 amino acids. In DNA form, the CDR3 reads TGCGCCAGCAGCGAGGGACTAGCGGGGGCGGGTGAGCAGTTCTTC. This translates into CASSEGLAGAGEQFF.

J is TRBJ1-4 and V is TRBV6-1; no definite D call. V was pared by 1 base and J by 0 bases, with 3 bases between. This CDR3 is built from 14 residues. Germline V lookup: CDR1 MNHNS, CDR2 SASEGT. This chain's CDR3 is CASSEGTTNEKLFF. The CDR3 DNA is TGTGCCAGCAGTGAAGGTACAACTAATGAAAAACTGTTTTTT.

The chain uses TRBV19 and TRBJ2-7, with TRBD2 as a possible D gene (6 bases). The germline V gene has CDR1 LNHDA and CDR2 SQIVND (reference sequence). The CDR3 loop spans 14 amino acids. Trimming stripped 7 bases from V and 4 bases from J, with 17 bases between. The DNA for the CDR3 is TGTGCCAGTACCTCGGGGGACGGGGATTACGAGCAGTACTTC. Protein product: CASTSGDGDYEQYF.

This clone was observed a few times. The V call is TRBV10-2, the J call TRBJ2-7; 12 nucleotides align to TRBD2. Germline V lookup: CDR1 WSHSY, CDR2 SAAADI. The CDR3 has 14 residues. The V gene end was trimmed by 2 bases and the J gene end by 4 bases; junction bases not matched to a gene: 0. Here the CDR3 DNA reads TGCGCCAGCAGTGAGCTAGCGGGAGGGTACGAGCAGTACTTC. Residues: CASSELAGGYEQYF.